The 8 T cell receptor beta chains given below trace back to one sample, sequenced in a study of cytomegalovirus exposure and HLA in healthy donors (dated by TCRdb to about 2017). Library preparation employed the immunoSEQ multiplex PCR assay. The multiplex PCR relied on a mix of 60 forward primers for TCR Vbeta segments and 13 reverse primers for TCR Jbeta segments. TCRdb re-hosts the immuneACCESS table, in-frame sequences only. Its copies lack some clones; in the studies checked, an unresolved V gene accounts for under half of them, and the cause for the rest is not known. For this sample the table gives about 200,000 clones, of which approximately 78% were detected only once. The leading ten clones occupy less than 3.5% of the sample. The sequenced material came from PBMCs. The receptor source for this set is a woman aged 40 to 50 in good health and CMV-seronegative.

The chain couples TRBV7-9 to TRBJ2-2; D not certain. In germline, CDR1 is SEHNR, CDR2 FQNEAQ (reference sequence). The V gene lost 3 bases and the J gene lost 3 bases, with 8 bases spanning the gap. The CDR3 consists of 14 residues. CDR3 residues: CASSFYSDTGELFF. DNA for the CDR3: TGTGCCAGCAGCTTCTACAGTGACACCGGGGAGCTGTTTTTT.

The chain joins TRBV28 to TRBJ1-4, with a weak D call TRBD1 (6 bases). This CDR3 comprises 15 residues. Trimming shortened V by 3 bases and J by 8 bases, and 16 bases separated the two germline ends. Germline-derived CDR1 and CDR2 are MDHEN and SYDVKM. CDR3 nucleotide sequence: TGTGCCAGCAGTTTGTTACAGGGCGTGCGAGAAAAACTGTTTTTT. This encodes CASSLLQGVREKLFF. Variable domain in full (rest from reference TRBV28 and TRBJ1-4): DVKVTQSSRYLVKRTGEKVFLECVQDMDHENMFWYRQDPGLGLRLIYFSYDVKMKEKGDIPEGYSVSREKKERFSLILESASTNQTSMYLCASSLLQGVREKLFFGSGTQLSVL.

V usage is TRBV7-8 and J usage is TRBJ2-7; 7 bases agree with TRBD1. Trimming removed 5 bases from V and 3 bases from J; junction bases left unmatched: 10. The germline V gene encodes CDR1 SGHVS and CDR2 FQNEAQ. The CDR3 extends over 15 amino acids. CDR3 protein: CASSTSPGTDYEQYF. CDR3 DNA: TGTGCCAGCAGCACGTCCCCCGGGACAGACTACGAGCAGTACTTC.

The V call is TRBV30, the J call TRBJ2-7; D may be TRBD1 (6 bases). This CDR3 contains 13 residues. The V end lost 2 bases, the J end lost 2 bases, and 10 bases lay between the germline ends. CDR1 GTSNPN and CDR2 SVGIG come from the germline V gene (reference sequence). CDR3 residues: CAWSTGQTYEQYF. CDR3 DNA: TGTGCCTGGAGTACCGGACAGACCTACGAGCAGTACTTC.

There are a few counts of this clone. The V gene is TRBV29-1, the J gene TRBJ2-3; D is perhaps TRBD2 (5 bases). V was clipped by 7 bases and J by 3 bases, with 23 bases between them. This CDR3 region has 16 residues. Germline-derived CDR1 and CDR2 are SQVTM and ANQGSEA. The CDR3 nucleotides are TGCAGCGCCCACCCTTTTACTAGTCTGGGAACAGATACGCAGTATTTT. Residues: CSAHPFTSLGTDTQYF.

This clone was seen a single time. The chain joins TRBV11-2 to TRBJ2-7; D remains ambiguous. The germline gives CDR1 SGHAT, CDR2 FQNNGV. The CDR3 totals 11 residues. Trimming stripped 10 bases from V and 6 bases from J, with 13 bases between. The CDR3 DNA reads as TGTGCCACCCATCTAATCCGCGAGCAGTACTTC. Its translation: CATHLIREQYF. Supplemented by reference TRBV11-2 and TRBJ2-7, the full variable domain reads EAGVAQSPRYKIIEKRQSVAFWCNPISGHATLYWYQQILGQGPKLLIQFQNNGVVDDSQLPKDRFSAERLKGVDSTLKIQPAKLEDSAVYLCATHLIREQYFGPGTRLTVT.

The V and J genes are TRBV11-2 and TRBJ2-1, with D perhaps matching TRBD1 (6 bases). Trimming left V 5 bases short and J 6 bases short, with 14 bases between. Germline V gene lookup returns CDR1 SGHAT and CDR2 FQNNGV. The CDR3 covers 14 residues. The CDR3 region is CASSPDPRGNEQFF. The CDR3 DNA sequence: TGTGCCAGCAGCCCCGATCCCAGGGGCAATGAGCAGTTCTTC.

The J gene is TRBJ2-7, the V gene TRBV27; 8 nucleotides align to TRBD2. Germline lookup yields CDR1 MNHEY and CDR2 SMNVEV (reference sequence). The CDR3 runs 14 residues. Trimming at V came to 5 bases and at J to 5 bases, leaving 8 bases not matched to a gene. DNA for the CDR3: TGTGCCAGCAGTCCCCAGCGGGAGCAGGACGAGCAGTACTTC. Amino acids: CASSPQREQDEQYF.